The rows below give T cell receptor beta chains drawn from one sample of a study of OX40 agonist ivuxolimab in advanced cancers. TCRdb keeps only in-frame clones here, not all; method: immunoSEQ multiplex PCR. Of about 75,000 clones in the sample, about 88% were seen once. This material consisted of CD4+ or CD8+ T cells sorted from blood, taken in a trial of the OX40 agonist ivuxolimab. The receptors originated from an adult with an advanced solid tumor such as melanoma, head and neck, liver or kidney cancer. The CDR3 runs from the conserved cysteine through the conserved F or W. D genes are given only for firm matches. Size is stated for part of the rows, as once, few or many counts, or as a class when the clone is expanded.

v_call	clone_size	j_call	d_call	cdr3_aa	cdr3_nt
TRBV6-6	-	TRBJ2-5	TRBD1	CASSPGTDQETQYF	TGTGCCAGCAGCCCCGGGACAGATCAAGAGACCCAGTACTTC
TRBV29-1	-	TRBJ2-2	TRBD2	CSASGRNTGELFF	TGCAGCGCTAGCGGGAGGAACACCGGGGAGCTGTTTTTT
TRBV7-2	-	TRBJ2-3	TRBD2	CASSRSGSADTQYF	TGTGCCAGCAGCAGAAGCGGGAGCGCAGATACGCAGTATTTT
TRBV5-5	-	TRBJ2-3	-	CASSTSSGTQYF	TGTGCCAGCAGCACCTCTAGTGGTACGCAGTATTTT
TRBV27	-	TRBJ2-5	-	CASAQGPAGSGVGETQYF	TGTGCCAGCGCTCAGGGGCCCGCCGGATCGGGGGTCGGGGAGACCCAGTACTTC
TRBV2	-	TRBJ2-3	-	CASSDRLGTQYF	TGTGCCAGCAGTGATCGGTTAGGTACGCAGTATTTT
TRBV4-1	-	TRBJ2-3	TRBD2	CASSQEPSGMGTDTQYF	TGCGCCAGCAGCCAAGAGCCTAGCGGGATGGGCACAGATACGCAGTATTTT
TRBV11-1	-	TRBJ2-7	TRBD1	CASSLGQGYSYEQYF	TGTGCCAGCAGTTTGGGACAGGGGTACTCCTACGAGCAGTACTTC
TRBV5-1	-	TRBJ1-6	-	CASREGRNSPLHF	TGCGCCAGCAGGGAGGGGAGGAATTCACCCCTCCACTTT
TRBV5-1	few	TRBJ1-2	TRBD1	CASSLDGGQVYGYTF	TGCGCCAGCAGCTTGGACGGGGGACAGGTTTATGGCTACACCTTC
TRBV7-6	-	TRBJ2-2	TRBD1	CASSLVGAGGTGELFF	TGTGCCAGCAGCTTAGTCGGGGCAGGGGGTACCGGGGAGCTGTTTTTT
TRBV19	-	TRBJ2-7	TRBD1	CASSIVLTGGSEQYF	TGTGCCAGTAGTATAGTTTTAACAGGGGGCTCCGAGCAGTACTTC
TRBV5-6	-	TRBJ1-1	-	CASSLELGSYTEAFF	TGTGCCAGCAGCTTGGAGCTGGGCTCGTACACTGAAGCTTTCTTT
TRBV4-2	-	TRBJ2-1	TRBD1	CASSSSDRAIYNEQFF	TGTGCCAGCAGCTCCTCTGACAGGGCGATCTACAATGAGCAGTTCTTC
TRBV10-3	few	TRBJ1-3	-	CATGLRNGNTIYF	TGTGCCACCGGACTGCGTAACGGAAACACCATATATTTT
TRBV5-5	few	TRBJ2-6	-	CASSQTTSGANVLTF	TGTGCCAGCAGCCAGACGACGTCTGGGGCCAACGTCCTGACTTTC
TRBV29-1	-	TRBJ2-5	-	CSVTKLQGPQETQYF	TGCAGCGTTACTAAACTACAGGGCCCGCAAGAGACCCAGTACTTC
TRBV28	-	TRBJ1-6	-	CASSSTSLRGINSPLHF	TGTGCCAGCAGTTCGACAAGCCTAAGGGGGATTAATTCACCCCTCCACTTT
TRBV4-2	few	TRBJ2-7	-	CASSQAGRAPYEQYF	TGTGCCAGCAGCCAAGCGGGTAGAGCCCCTTACGAGCAGTACTTC
TRBV27	-	TRBJ2-1	-	CASSPAAGAPPKEQFF	TGTGCCAGCAGTCCCGCCGCAGGGGCCCCCCCTAAGGAGCAGTTCTTC
TRBV15	-	TRBJ2-7	-	CATSRGTPFREQYF	TGTGCCACCAGCAGAGGGACCCCCTTCCGCGAGCAGTACTTC
TRBV2	few	TRBJ1-2	-	CASRGRQVYYGYTF	TGTGCCAGCAGGGGGAGACAGGTCTACTATGGCTACACCTTC
TRBV19	once	TRBJ2-7	-	CASSIDLDSYEQYF	TGTGCCAGTAGTATAGATCTCGACAGCTACGAGCAGTACTTC
TRBV5-1	-	TRBJ2-7	-	CASAGTPTYEQYF	TGCGCCAGTGCCGGGACACCCACCTACGAGCAGTACTTC
TRBV28	once	TRBJ1-1	-	CASKTDQYAEAFF	TGTGCCAGCAAAACTGACCAATACGCGGAAGCTTTCTTT
TRBV9	few	TRBJ1-5	TRBD1	CASSGTGHQPQHF	TGTGCCAGCAGCGGGACAGGTCATCAGCCCCAGCATTTT
TRBV25-1	-	TRBJ2-3	TRBD2	CASSSGTSVDWVDTQYF	TGTGCCAGCAGTTCAGGGACTAGCGTAGATTGGGTGGATACGCAGTATTTT
TRBV18	-	TRBJ2-5	TRBD1	CASSPGLQGKTQYF	TGTGCCAGCTCACCAGGGTTACAGGGGAAGACCCAGTACTTC
TRBV4-1	-	TRBJ2-7	TRBD1	CASSQDLTGGIEQYF	TGCGCCAGCAGCCAAGATCTTACAGGGGGCATCGAGCAGTACTTC
TRBV6-6	-	TRBJ2-7	TRBD2	CASSLAGVNEQYF	TGTGCCAGCAGCTTAGCGGGAGTAAACGAGCAGTACTTC